The T cell receptor beta chain under discussion was sequenced for a study of CD8+ T cells in alopecia areata. Study background: Skin-grafted 7-10-week-old female C3H/HeJ mice received tissue from roughly 6-12-month-old C3H/HeJ donors with spontaneous alopecia.

After removal of 5 bases from V and 4 bases from J, the junction contained 8 bases not matched to a gene. Germline loops: CDR1 FNHDT, CDR2 SITEND (reference sequence). This CDR3 region has 14 residues. Once RNA had been extracted, it was reverse transcribed into cDNA to act as the sequencing template. Using immunoSEQ multiplex PCR, the repertoire was profiled, and TCRdb retains in-frame clones only, with some absent. The sample lists 9,800 or so clones, none appearing once, the ten largest making up 15% to 20%. Study observations and caveats: Lesional scalp exceeded normal scalp in clonality, especially in alopecia totalis/universalis. Patients showed less clear TCR sequence sharing than mice, possibly partly because of HLA diversity.

This clone was observed many times. The antigen remains unidentified. Genes and germline are mouse. The read finishes 4 residues shy of the CDR3 end, and the germline J gene is used to complete it. Cutaneous lymph nodes were pooled and cells sorted by CD4, CD8alpha, NKG2D, NKG2ACE and more. The sequence was collected from a C3H/HeJ mouse with alopecia areata. MHC haplotype of the strain: H2-k. Sequenced input: CD8+ T cells sorted from a lymph node. This chain joins TRBV19 and TRBJ1-1; 7 bases align to TRBD1. The CDR3 DNA, read in part, is TGTGCCAGCAGACAGGGGAAAGGACTCACA. Its protein is CASRQGKGLT. The CDR3 reads in full as CASRQGKGLTEVFF.